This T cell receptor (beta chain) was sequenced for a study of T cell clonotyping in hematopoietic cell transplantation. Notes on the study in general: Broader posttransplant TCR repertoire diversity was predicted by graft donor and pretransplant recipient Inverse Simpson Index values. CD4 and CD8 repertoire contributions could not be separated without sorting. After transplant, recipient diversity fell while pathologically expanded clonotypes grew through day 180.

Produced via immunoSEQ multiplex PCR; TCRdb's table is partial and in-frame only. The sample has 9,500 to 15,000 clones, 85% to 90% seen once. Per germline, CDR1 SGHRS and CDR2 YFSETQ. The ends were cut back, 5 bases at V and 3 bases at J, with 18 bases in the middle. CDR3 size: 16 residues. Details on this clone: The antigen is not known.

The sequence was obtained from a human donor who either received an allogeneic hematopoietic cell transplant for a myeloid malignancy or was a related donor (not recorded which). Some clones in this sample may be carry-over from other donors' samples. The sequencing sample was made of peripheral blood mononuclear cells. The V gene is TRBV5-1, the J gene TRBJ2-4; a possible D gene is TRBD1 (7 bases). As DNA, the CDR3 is TGCGCCAGCAGTCCAGGGGGGAGCGTAGGCAAAAACATTCAGTACTTC. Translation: CASSPGGSVGKNIQYF. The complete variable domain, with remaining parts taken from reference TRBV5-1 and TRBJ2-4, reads KAGVTQTPRYLIKTRGQQVTLSCSPISGHRSVSWYQQTPGQGLQFLFEYFSETQRNKGNFPGRFSGRQFSNSRSEMNVSTLELGDSALYLCASSPGGSVGKNIQYFGAGTRLSVL.